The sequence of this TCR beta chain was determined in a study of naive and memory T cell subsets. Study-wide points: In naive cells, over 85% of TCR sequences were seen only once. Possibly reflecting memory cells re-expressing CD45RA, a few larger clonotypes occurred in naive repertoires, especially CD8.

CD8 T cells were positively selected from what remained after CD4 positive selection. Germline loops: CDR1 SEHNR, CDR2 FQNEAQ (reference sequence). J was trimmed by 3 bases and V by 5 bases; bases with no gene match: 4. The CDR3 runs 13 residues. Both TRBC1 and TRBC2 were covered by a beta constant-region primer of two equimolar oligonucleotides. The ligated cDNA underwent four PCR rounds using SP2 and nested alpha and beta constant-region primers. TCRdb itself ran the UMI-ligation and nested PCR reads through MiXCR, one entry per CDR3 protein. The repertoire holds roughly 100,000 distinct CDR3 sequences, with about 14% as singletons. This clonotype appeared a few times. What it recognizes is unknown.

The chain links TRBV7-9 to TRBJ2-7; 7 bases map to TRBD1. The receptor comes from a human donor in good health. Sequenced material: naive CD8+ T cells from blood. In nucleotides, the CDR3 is TGTGCCAGCAGCGAGACAGGGTTCTACGAGCAGTACTTC. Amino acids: CASSETGFYEQYF.